The text below deals with one T cell receptor (beta chain). This specimen comes from a study of stem cell transplantation in POMP-related autoinflammatory disease. Some clones are missing from TCRdb's copy, which holds only in-frame ones; the method was immunoSEQ multiplex PCR. The repertoire has over 60,000 clones, just over 90% of them found once; the top ten carry about 0.71%. V dropped 0 bases and J dropped 6 bases, with 4 bases sitting between them. This CDR3 has 12 amino acids. Germline CDR1 is SGHRS and CDR2 is YFSETQ. The sample consisted of CD4+ T cells from PBMCs, taken after stem cell transplantation. The source is a human patient with POMP-related autoinflammation and immune dysregulation (PRAID). The graft donor may be the source of some T cells. The chain uses TRBV5-1 and TRBJ2-1; D unclear. The CDR3 sequence is CASSLDVNEQFF. CDR3 in DNA: TGCGCCAGCAGCTTGGACGTCAATGAGCAGTTCTTC. The full variable domain, with the rest looked up from reference TRBV5-1 and TRBJ2-1, is KAGVTQTPRYLIKTRGQQVTLSCSPISGHRSVSWYQQTPGQGLQFLFEYFSETQRNKGNFPGRFSGRQFSNSRSEMNVSTLELGDSALYLCASSLDVNEQFFGPGTRLTVL.